What follows are 26 T cell receptor beta chains derived from one specimen sequenced in a study of Tregs in tolerant kidney transplant recipients. Data came from immunoSEQ multiplex PCR; TCRdb stores just in-frame clones and leaves some out. Recorded here are about 30,000 clones; the top ten clones represent approximately 15%. Sample: CD8+ T cells from blood, taken before the transplant. These receptors were taken from a human donor who received a combined kidney and bone marrow transplant.

This clone ranks as medium-sized in terms of frequency. The DNA ends 3 residues before the CDR3 does, and the rest of the CDR3 is filled in from the germline J gene. The V and J genes are TRBV29-1 and TRBJ2-2; unclear D gene. CDR1 and CDR2 (germline): SQVTM, ANQGSEA. The V and J ends lost 7 bases and 0 bases respectively, with 15 bases between them. The CDR3 is made up of 15 amino acids. The CDR3 protein is CSAEVTETNTGELFF. CDR3 DNA (partial): TGCAGCGCCGAGGTTACAGAAACGAACACCGGGGAG.

For this clone: Sequencing ends 3 residues short of the CDR3 end; the germline J gene provides the rest. The rearrangement uses TRBV7-3 and TRBJ2-1, with 11 positions matching TRBD2. The CDR3 covers 15 residues. V shed 1 base and J 6 bases; nucleotides not matched to a gene: 2. The germline V gene has CDR1 SGHTA and CDR2 FQGTGA. This CDR3 reads CASSLSGTSGNEQFF. The CDR3 bases that were read are TGTGCCAGCAGCTTAAGTGGGACTAGCGGCAATGAG.

On this clone itself: The missing CDR3 end, 3 residues past where the read stops, is filled in from the germline J gene. The J gene is TRBJ2-7, the V gene TRBV5-1, with 9 bases matching TRBD1. The CDR3 has 13 amino acids. The V gene end was trimmed by 4 bases and the J gene end by 4 bases; junction bases not matched to a gene: 3. Germline V gene sequence: CDR1 SGHRS, CDR2 YFSETQ. This CDR3 is CASSADRGYEQYF. CDR3 DNA, as far as it was read: TGCGCCAGCAGCGCTGACAGGGGGTACGAG. Filled out from reference TRBV5-1 and TRBJ2-7, the complete variable domain reads KAGVTQTPRYLIKTRGQQVTLSCSPISGHRSVSWYQQTPGQGLQFLFEYFSETQRNKGNFPGRFSGRQFSNSRSEMNVSTLELGDSALYLCASSADRGYEQYFGPGTRLTVT.

Details on this clone: The DNA ends 3 residues before the CDR3 does, and the rest of the CDR3 is filled in from the germline J gene. The chain is built from TRBV5-5 and TRBJ2-7; no clear D. This CDR3 is built from 14 residues. The V gene's germline CDR1 is SGHKS and CDR2 YYEKEE (reference sequence). Trimming removed 4 bases from V and 5 bases from J, with 16 bases in between. This CDR3 reads CASSPRGPQNEQYF. The DNA read from the CDR3 is TGTGCCAGCAGCCCTCGTGGGCCACAAAACGAG.

Turning to this clone: The read comes to an end 3 residues before the CDR3 does, leaving the germline J gene to fill in the end. This chain uses TRBV20-1 with TRBJ1-2; 10 bases align to TRBD1. Germline CDR1 DFQATT, CDR2 SNEGSKA (reference sequence). This CDR3 comprises 17 residues. The CDR3 bases that were read are TGCAGTGCTAGACCTTACCGGGACAGGGGAGTTGCAGAGGGC. Its translation: CSARPYRDRGVAEG. The entire CDR3 protein reads CSARPYRDRGVAEGYTF.

About this clone: The CDR3 goes on 3 residues after the read ends, and that part is filled in from the germline J gene. The genes are TRBV29-1 and TRBJ2-2; 8 bases line up with TRBD2. The CDR3 has 15 amino acids. CDR1 SQVTM and CDR2 ANQGSEA come from the germline V gene. Losses at the gene ends were 2 bases for V and 5 bases for J; bases not matched to a gene: 7. The CDR3 region is CSVESWASGTGELFF. The DNA read from the CDR3 is TGCAGCGTTGAATCGTGGGCTAGCGGGACCGGGGAG.

Regarding this clone: The read falls 3 residues short of the CDR3 end, and the missing part is taken from the germline J gene. The chain combines TRBV20-1 with TRBJ2-2; no firm D call. The CDR3 is 15 amino acids. Trimming stripped 1 base from V and 6 bases from J, with 15 bases between. Germline-derived CDR1 and CDR2 are DFQATT and SNEGSKA (reference sequence). CDR3 DNA, as far as it was read: TGCAGTGCTAGAGTTGAAGGGTATTGGGCCGGGGAG. It codes for CSARVEGYWAGE. The CDR3 in full is CSARVEGYWAGELFF.

A word on this clone: Coverage ceases 3 residues before the CDR3 finishes, and the germline J gene fills in the end. The genes are TRBV6-2 or TRBV6-3 and TRBJ2-2; D is perhaps TRBD1 (6 bases). Germline V gives CDR1 MNHEY, CDR2 SVGEGT. This CDR3 spans 16 amino acids. The germline V and J ends were trimmed by 4 bases and 3 bases, with 15 bases remaining between them. CDR3 residues: CASSLRRGEDTGELFF. The covered CDR3 bases are TGTGCCAGCAGTTTGCGCAGGGGTGAGGACACCGGGGAG.

With respect to this clone: The read ends 3 residues early relative to the CDR3; the germline J gene fills the gap. The chain carries TRBV6-1 and TRBJ1-1, with 10 bases aligning to TRBD1. Germline trimming cut 2 bases from V and 5 bases from J; bases unmatched to any gene: 5. Germline assignment: CDR1 MNHNS and CDR2 SASEGT. The CDR3 runs to 15 residues. The CDR3 sequence is CASSESGTGVTEAFF. Partial CDR3 DNA: TGTGCCAGCAGTGAATCCGGGACAGGGGTTACTGAA.

Of note for this clone: The read finishes 3 residues shy of the CDR3 end, and the germline J gene is used to complete it. This chain links TRBV18 with TRBJ2-7; tentative D call: TRBD1 (6 bases). Germline CDR1 reads KGHSH; CDR2 reads LQKENI. Trimming removed 2 bases at V and 2 bases at J, with 10 bases between. The CDR3 runs to 14 residues. CDR3 DNA, as far as it was read: TGTGCCAGCTCACCAGCAGGGGCGGCCTACGAG. Translated, it gives CASSPAGAAYE. The whole CDR3 region reads CASSPAGAAYEQYF.

Of note for this clone: The read falls 3 residues short of the CDR3 end, and the missing part is taken from the germline J gene. The chain has TRBV19 and TRBJ1-1; 10 nucleotides line up with TRBD1. The V gene end was trimmed by 3 bases and the J gene end by 4 bases; junction bases not matched to a gene: 8. The CDR3 totals 16 residues. Germline-derived CDR1 and CDR2 are LNHDA and SQIVND (reference sequence). The covered CDR3 bases are TGTGCCAGTAGTATGGTGTGGACAGGGGGAAGCACTGAA. This sequence encodes CASSMVWTGGSTE. The complete CDR3 reads CASSMVWTGGSTEAFF. The full variable domain, with the rest looked up from reference TRBV19 and TRBJ1-1, is DGGITQSPKYLFRKEGQNVTLSCEQNLNHDAMYWYRQDPGQGLRLIYYSQIVNDFQKGDIAEGYSVSREKKESFPLTVTSAQKNPTAFYLCASSMVWTGGSTEAFFGQGTRLTVV.

As regards this clone: The read stops 3 residues short of the end of the CDR3; the missing end is completed from the germline J gene. V is TRBV2 and J is TRBJ2-2; TRBD1 is a possible D gene (5 bases). This CDR3 contains 14 residues. Germline CDR1 SNHLY, CDR2 FYNNEI. V was pared by 2 bases and J by 6 bases, with 10 bases between. The covered CDR3 bases are TGTGCCAGCAGTGAACTAGGGGTACCCGGGGAG. Translating it yields CASSELGVPGE. The full CDR3 protein is CASSELGVPGELFF.

Regarding this clone: The read finishes 3 residues shy of the CDR3 end, and the germline J gene is used to complete it. This chain uses TRBV2 with TRBJ1-5; TRBD1 might be the D (6 bases). V lost 5 bases to trimming and J lost 0 bases, with 11 bases between them. This CDR3 comprises 15 residues. Germline CDR1 reads SNHLY; CDR2 reads FYNNEI. CDR3 region: CASSPTGYSNQPQHF. CDR3 DNA, as far as it was read: TGTGCCAGCAGTCCAACAGGGTATAGCAATCAGCCC.

The sequenced CDR3 bases are TGTGCCAGTAGTATTGGACTAGCGGGAGGTGTTGAG. Its translation is CASSIGLAGGVE. The entire CDR3 is CASSIGLAGGVEQFF. The genes are TRBV19 and TRBJ2-1; 14 bases align to TRBD2. Sequencing ends 3 residues short of the CDR3 end; the germline J gene provides the rest. Germline V gene lookup returns CDR1 LNHDA and CDR2 SQIVND (reference sequence). The CDR3 sequence is 15 residues long. With V trimmed by 3 bases and J by 9 bases, 4 bases remained unmatched. Looking up the rest from reference TRBV19 and TRBJ2-1 gives the full variable domain: DGGITQSPKYLFRKEGQNVTLSCEQNLNHDAMYWYRQDPGQGLRLIYYSQIVNDFQKGDIAEGYSVSREKKESFPLTVTSAQKNPTAFYLCASSIGLAGGVEQFFGPGTRLTVL.

As regards this clone: The CDR3 end is not reached by the read, which stops 3 residues before it; the germline J gene fills it in. V gene TRBV2 combines with J gene TRBJ2-5; D gene ambiguous. Germline CDR1 SNHLY, CDR2 FYNNEI. The CDR3 spans 15 residues. Deletions cut 5 bases from V and 0 bases from J, with 13 bases between. The CDR3 bases that were read are TGTGCCAGCAGTCTCCCCCAAGCGCACCAAGAGACC. This sequence encodes CASSLPQAHQET. The whole CDR3 protein reads CASSLPQAHQETQYF.

In regard to this clone: The read comes to an end 3 residues before the CDR3 does, leaving the germline J gene to fill in the end. V and J are TRBV19 and TRBJ1-5, with a possible D match to TRBD1 (5 bases). Germline-derived CDR1 and CDR2 are LNHDA and SQIVND (reference sequence). The CDR3 contains 13 residues. V lost 10 bases, J lost 0 bases, and 10 bases lay in between. Here the CDR3 reads CATQGSSNQPQHF. The DNA read from the CDR3 is TGTGCCACTCAGGGATCTAGCAATCAGCCC.

Points on this clone: The CDR3 extends 3 residues past the end of the read, so its final part is completed from the germline J gene. V is TRBV6-2 or TRBV6-3 and J is TRBJ1-5; D perhaps matches TRBD1 (5 bases). Germline values: CDR1 MNHEY, CDR2 SVGEGT. This CDR3 spans 14 amino acids. V was clipped by 2 bases and J by 7 bases, with 12 bases between them. CDR3: CASSYEGFNQPQHF. The CDR3 bases that were read are TGTGCCAGCAGTTACGAGGGGTTCAACCAGCCC.

Regarding this clone: With the read ending 3 residues before the CDR3 end, the germline J gene is used to fill in that end. The chain employs TRBV6-1 and TRBJ2-5, with 9 bases aligning to TRBD1. This CDR3 comprises 16 residues. In germline, CDR1 is MNHNS, CDR2 SASEGT. Losses at the gene ends were 0 bases for V and 5 bases for J; bases not matched to a gene: 7. CDR3 DNA (partial): TGTGCCAGCAGTGAAGCGGTACAGGGGGCCGGGGAGACC. It is translated as CASSEAVQGAGET. The full CDR3 protein reads CASSEAVQGAGETQYF.

Concerning this clone: The observed sequence ends 3 residues before the CDR3 terminus, with the missing tail filled in from the germline J gene. The rearrangement uses TRBV13 and TRBJ2-7, with 8 bases that match TRBD2. Germline trimming cut 0 bases from V and 5 bases from J; bases unmatched to any gene: 6. The CDR3 is 15 amino acids. Germline lookup yields CDR1 PRHDT and CDR2 FYEKMQ (reference sequence). Incomplete CDR3 DNA: TGTGCCAGCAGCTTAGGACTAGCGGTTTTCGACGAG. This codes for CASSLGLAVFDE. The whole CDR3 region reads CASSLGLAVFDEQYF.

Remarks on this clone: The CDR3 is cut off 3 residues early in the read; its end comes from the germline J gene. The rearrangement uses TRBV29-1 and TRBJ2-1; D is uncertain. V was clipped by 1 base and J by 4 bases, with 17 bases between them. The CDR3 runs 16 residues. Germline V gene sequence: CDR1 SQVTM, CDR2 ANQGSEA. The DNA read from the CDR3 is TGCAGCGTTGAAGGGCAGGCCTTACGGTTATACAATGAG. As protein: CSVEGQALRLYNE. The full CDR3 protein reads CSVEGQALRLYNEQFF.

A word on this clone: Read data end 3 residues before the CDR3 end; the end is taken from the germline J gene. The chain has TRBV29-1 and TRBJ2-7; 7 nucleotides agree with TRBD1. Losses at the gene ends were 0 bases for V and 6 bases for J; bases not matched to a gene: 5. From germline, CDR1 is SQVTM and CDR2 ANQGSEA. This CDR3 comprises 13 residues. The sequenced part of the CDR3 DNA is TGCAGCGTTGAAGATAGGGGGCTTGGCGAG. It translates to CSVEDRGLGE. The whole CDR3 region reads CSVEDRGLGEQYF.

A remark on this clone: Sequencing ends 3 residues short of the CDR3 end; the germline J gene provides the rest. This chain connects TRBV18 to TRBJ1-5; the D gene is possibly TRBD1 (6 bases). This CDR3 spans 16 amino acids. The V gene lost 0 bases and the J gene lost 7 bases, with 16 bases spanning the gap. CDR1 and CDR2 (germline): KGHSH, LQKENI. The sequenced part of the CDR3 DNA is TGTGCCAGCTCACCACCGGGGGCAGGGGCGGAGCAGCCC. Translated, it gives CASSPPGAGAEQP. The full-length CDR3 reads as CASSPPGAGAEQPQHF. Together with reference TRBV18 and TRBJ1-5, the CDR3 gives the full variable domain: NAGVMQNPRHLVRRRGQEARLRCSPMKGHSHVYWYRQLPEEGLKFMVYLQKENIIDESGMPKERFSAEFPKEGPSILRIQQVVRGDSAAYFCASSPPGAGAEQPQHFGDGTRLSIL.

On this clone itself: The read halts 3 residues ahead of the CDR3 end, with the missing end drawn from the germline J gene. V is TRBV19 and J is TRBJ2-1; TRBD1 might be the D (6 bases). Germline values: CDR1 LNHDA, CDR2 SQIVND (reference sequence). V lost 1 base and J 4 bases, leaving 8 bases between the germline ends. The CDR3 is made up of 14 amino acids. CDR3 bases read: TGTGCCAGTAGTATAGGGACAGATTACAATGAG. Translating it yields CASSIGTDYNE. The complete CDR3 reads CASSIGTDYNEQFF.

Turning to this clone: The CDR3 end falls 3 residues outside the read, so it is completed with the germline J gene. The chain uses TRBV20-1 and TRBJ1-1; no firm D call. The V end lost 3 bases, the J end lost 5 bases, and 10 bases lay between the germline ends. The CDR3 sequence is 12 residues long. Germline V gene sequence: CDR1 DFQATT, CDR2 SNEGSKA (reference sequence). CDR3 sequence: CSASDFRTEAFF. The sequenced CDR3 bases are TGCAGTGCTAGTGATTTCCGGACTGAA.

About this clone itself: Read data end 3 residues before the CDR3 end; the end is taken from the germline J gene. The chain combines TRBV20-1 with TRBJ2-1; 8 bases align to TRBD2. Germline-derived CDR1 and CDR2 are DFQATT and SNEGSKA (reference sequence). V was pared by 2 bases and J by 4 bases, with 7 bases of the junction left unmatched. CDR3 length: 15 residues. CDR3 residues: CSARNLAGGYNEQFF. Partial CDR3 DNA: TGCAGTGCTAGAAACCTAGCGGGCGGATACAATGAG.

Regarding this clone: The read terminates 3 residues before the CDR3 end, so the remaining end is supplied by the germline J gene. This chain links TRBV19 with TRBJ2-3; D is uncertain. CDR1 is LNHDA and CDR2 is SQIVND in the germline V gene (reference sequence). V dropped 4 bases and J dropped 3 bases, with 14 bases sitting between them. The CDR3 is 15 amino acids. Partial CDR3 DNA: TGTGCCAGTAGTACTCTATCATCCCGGACAGATACG. As protein: CASSTLSSRTDT. The CDR3 reads in full as CASSTLSSRTDTQYF.